These 14 T cell receptor beta chains were sequenced from one sample in a study of radiotherapy plus CTLA-4 blockade in lung cancer. Here immunoSEQ multiplex PCR was the method, and the copy in TCRdb shows in-frame clones only, minus some. The table has tens of thousands of clones, 79% seen once; the top ten hold 16%. Sequenced here: peripheral blood, sampled from a patient treated with radiotherapy plus ipilimumab. These receptor sequences come from a human donor with non-small cell lung cancer that progressed on radiotherapy plus ipilimumab.

This clone was seen only a few times. The J gene is TRBJ1-4, the V gene TRBV11-2, with 10 nucleotides matching TRBD1. This CDR3 has 17 amino acids. V was clipped by 5 bases and J by 3 bases; unmatched bases: 9. Per the germline V gene, CDR1 is SGHAT and CDR2 is FQNNGV. CDR3 DNA: TGTGCCAGCAGCCCCTCGAAGGGGACAGGGGCTAATGAAAAACTGTTTTTT. It yields the protein CASSPSKGTGANEKLFF.

The V gene is TRBV19, the J gene TRBJ1-1; TRBD1 matches at 7 bases. The ends lost 7 bases at V and 4 bases at J; junction bases unmatched: 6. Looked up from germline, CDR1 is LNHDA and CDR2 is SQIVND (reference sequence). This CDR3 spans 13 amino acids. The CDR3 bases are TGTGCCAGTACGGAAGGGGGCAGCACTGAAGCTTTCTTT. Translating it yields CASTEGGSTEAFF.

V gene TRBV6-1 combines with J gene TRBJ1-1, with D possibly being TRBD1 (6 bases). Germline loops: CDR1 MNHNS, CDR2 SASEGT. Trimming stripped 4 bases from V and 3 bases from J, with 9 bases between. There are 13 residues in the CDR3. In DNA form, the CDR3 reads TGTGCCAGCAGTGCAAGGGGGGACACTGAAGCTTTCTTT. Encoded protein: CASSARGDTEAFF.

This clone has only one observation. The chain couples TRBV9 to TRBJ1-4; 7 bases agree with TRBD1. Losses at the gene ends were 3 bases for V and 8 bases for J; bases not matched to a gene: 10. The V gene's germline CDR1 is SGDLS and CDR2 YYNGEE. The CDR3 spans 15 residues. Here the CDR3 DNA reads TGTGCCAGCAGCGCGTTGACAGGGAGGGGGGAAAAACTGTTTTTT. Translation: CASSALTGRGEKLFF.

The chain carries TRBV7-2 and TRBJ2-7; TRBD1 matches at 9 bases. This CDR3 region has 14 residues. Germline V gene data show CDR1 as SGHTA and CDR2 as FQGNSA. V lost 5 bases, J lost 4 bases, and 6 bases stayed unmatched. The CDR3 here is CASSQRQGEYEQYF. For the CDR3, the DNA is TGTGCCAGCAGCCAGAGACAGGGGGAGTACGAGCAGTACTTC.

In this sample, this clone turned up a few times. The chain couples TRBV7-9 to TRBJ2-7; D possibly corresponds to TRBD2 (5 bases). Trimming removed 3 bases at V and 3 bases at J, with 9 bases between. This CDR3 is built from 13 residues. Per the germline V gene, CDR1 is SEHNR and CDR2 is FQNEAQ (reference sequence). CDR3 in amino acids: CASSFREYYEQYF. CDR3 nucleotide sequence: TGTGCCAGCAGCTTCCGGGAATACTACGAGCAGTACTTC.

V usage is TRBV30 and J usage is TRBJ2-1, with D uncertain. V gave up 5 bases and J gave up 0 bases, with 8 bases separating them. This CDR3 has 13 amino acids. The germline gives CDR1 GTSNPN, CDR2 SVGIG (reference sequence). The CDR3 DNA reads TGTGCCTGGGGTAGGTCCTCCTACAATGAGCAGTTCTTC. Amino acids: CAWGRSSYNEQFF.

This chain connects TRBV2 to TRBJ2-5; 9 positions match TRBD2. CDR3 length: 15 residues. Germline V gene data show CDR1 as SNHLY and CDR2 as FYNNEI. V dropped 2 bases and J dropped 5; count of bases not matched to a gene: 6. CDR3 loop: CASSELGTSRETQYF. DNA for the CDR3: TGTGCCAGCAGTGAATTGGGGACTAGCCGGGAGACCCAGTACTTC.

This clone was seen a few times. The chain combines TRBV6-5 with TRBJ1-2; D perhaps matches TRBD1 (6 bases). V dropped 8 bases and J dropped 4 bases, with 17 bases sitting between them. Per germline, CDR1 MNHEY and CDR2 SVGAGI. This CDR3 is 14 amino acids long. For the CDR3, the DNA is TGTGCCAGCCGCGGAAGGGGGGAAGGCTATGGCTACACCTTC. It specifies CASRGRGEGYGYTF.

The chain carries TRBV7-2 and TRBJ2-7; the D is unclear. CDR1 and CDR2 (germline): SGHTA, FQGNSA. V was cut by 5 bases and J by 6 bases, with 14 bases left in between. This CDR3 has 13 residues. The CDR3 bases are TGTGCCAGCAGCGCAGCAATAGGTGGCGAGCAGTACTTC. Its translation is CASSAAIGGEQYF.

The V call is TRBV6-1, the J call TRBJ1-5, with D perhaps matching TRBD1 (6 bases). CDR3 length: 14 residues. CDR1 is MNHNS, CDR2 SASEGT, per germline. V was trimmed by 6 bases and J by 6 bases, leaving 15 bases between them. The CDR3 loop is CASRQTGVGQPQHF. CDR3 DNA: TGTGCCAGCAGGCAGACAGGCGTCGGTCAGCCCCAGCATTTT.

This clone was seen once. The chain employs TRBV6-1 and TRBJ1-1, with a weak D call TRBD1 (6 bases). V lost 2 bases to trimming and J lost 1 base, with 11 bases between them. The CDR3 runs to 15 residues. Germline V gene data show CDR1 as MNHNS and CDR2 as SASEGT. CDR3 protein: CASSEKPGENTEAFF. DNA of the CDR3: TGTGCCAGCAGTGAAAAACCAGGGGAGAACACTGAAGCTTTCTTT.

This clone was detected a few times. The J gene is TRBJ2-3, the V gene TRBV25-1, with D perhaps TRBD2 (6 bases). V was clipped by 5 bases and J by 2 bases, with 17 bases between them. The CDR3 totals 16 residues. Per the germline V gene, CDR1 is MGHDK and CDR2 is SYGVNS. In nucleotides, the CDR3 is TGTGCCAGCAGTCCGATAGGAGCGGGTTACACAGATACGCAGTATTTT. Translating it yields CASSPIGAGYTDTQYF.

The chain couples TRBV7-2 to TRBJ2-2, with TRBD2 identical over 15 bases. The CDR3 extends over 17 amino acids. Germline V lookup: CDR1 SGHTA, CDR2 FQGNSA. The ends lost 5 bases at V and 8 bases at J; junction bases unmatched: 9. The DNA of the CDR3 is TGTGCCAGCAGCCCAGGACTAGCGGGGGGGCTAATAGGGGAGCTGTTTTTT. Amino acid sequence: CASSPGLAGGLIGELFF.